This T cell receptor (beta chain) came from a study of blood T cell repertoires in COVID-19. Study as a whole: Samples came from the United States, Italy and Spain, spanning acute and convalescent COVID-19. Sources were T cells, B-cell-depleted T cells, or PBMCs; the material itself was cDNA or gDNA.

Per the study methods: Nucleated cell counts were estimated from reference gene primer amplification. Data came from immunoSEQ multiplex PCR; TCRdb stores just in-frame clones and leaves some out. That table gives V, J and clone size, and the DNA gave D and trimming. The sample lists 25,000 to 35,000 clones, about 87% seen once, with approximately 15% in the top ten. V lost 2 bases and J lost 6, with 20 bases in between. The CDR3 sequence is 17 residues long. Germline lookup yields CDR1 LGHNT and CDR2 FRNRAP. The sequenced material came from peripheral blood. The chain uses TRBV12-5 and TRBJ2-1; D is perhaps TRBD1 (6 bases). The receptor comes from a man between 65 and 79 years old with active COVID-19. For the CDR3, the DNA is TGTGCTAGTGGTTTGCCGACAGGTGGATCAATAATCAATGAGCAGTTCTTC. Protein sequence: CASGLPTGGSIINEQFF. Supplemented by reference TRBV12-5 and TRBJ2-1, the full variable domain reads DARVTQTPRHKVTEMGQEVTMRCQPILGHNTVFWYRQTMMQGLELLAYFRNRAPLDDSGMPKDRFSAEMPDATLATLKIQPSEPRDSAVYFCASGLPTGGSIINEQFFGPGTRLTVL.